The 7 T cell receptor beta chains below all came from one sample that was sequenced in a study of spatial heterogeneity in lung cancer. TCRdb independently ran MiXCR on the 5' RACE reads; one entry per CDR3 protein. The sample gives 85,000 to 100,000 distinct CDR3 sequences, approximately 12% of which show up once; 35% to 50% is in the top ten. The time point was: sample taken at primary tumor resection. Sample: PBMCs, taken at surgery. The receptors derive from a male donor with early-stage non-small cell lung cancer.

The J gene is TRBJ2-5, the V gene TRBV9; D is unresolved. This CDR3 comprises 13 residues. Per germline, CDR1 SGDLS and CDR2 YYNGEE. V was clipped by 0 bases and J by 5 bases, with 8 bases between them. The CDR3 DNA reads TGTGCCAGCAGCGTAGACGAGGCCGAGACCCAGTACTTC. Protein product: CASSVDEAETQYF.

V usage is TRBV7-2 and J usage is TRBJ2-1; D might be TRBD1 or TRBD2, each matching 5 bases. Per the germline V gene, CDR1 is SGHTA and CDR2 is FQGNSA. V lost 4 bases and J lost 1, with 14 bases in between. The CDR3 has 16 residues. CDR3 residues: CASSWTGTHSYNEQFF. DNA of the CDR3: TGTGCCAGCAGCTGGACCGGGACCCATTCCTACAATGAGCAGTTCTTC.

CDR3 sequence: CASSKPWSNQPQHF. CDR3 sequence (DNA): TGTGCCAGTAGTAAGCCCTGGAGCAATCAGCCCCAGCATTTT. The chain recombines TRBV19 with TRBJ1-5; D is ambiguous. The CDR3 contains 14 residues. V gave up 4 bases and J gave up 1 base, with 8 bases separating them. Germline values: CDR1 LNHDA, CDR2 SQIVND (reference sequence).

This chain uses TRBV6-2 or TRBV6-3 with TRBJ2-1; 7 nucleotides match TRBD1. Per the germline V gene, CDR1 is MNHEY and CDR2 is SVGEGT. This CDR3 spans 15 amino acids. Losses at the gene ends were 1 base for V and 6 bases for J; bases not matched to a gene: 6. The CDR3 region has the DNA TGTGCCAGCAGTTACTGGACAGGTCCAGGCAATGAGCAGTTCTTC. It codes for CASSYWTGPGNEQFF.

This clonotype occurred a few times. The chain carries TRBV28 and TRBJ2-1; TRBD2 matches at 13 bases. With V trimmed by 5 bases and J by 4 bases, 14 bases remained unmatched. Germline CDR1 is MDHEN and CDR2 is SYDVKM. The CDR3 extends over 19 amino acids. The CDR3 loop reads CASSQLAGGPPINYNEQFF. For the CDR3, the DNA is TGTGCCAGCAGTCAACTAGCGGGAGGGCCGCCGATAAATTACAATGAGCAGTTCTTC. Full variable domain (missing parts from reference TRBV28 and TRBJ2-1): DVKVTQSSRYLVKRTGEKVFLECVQDMDHENMFWYRQDPGLGLRLIYFSYDVKMKEKGDIPEGYSVSREKKERFSLILESASTNQTSMYLCASSQLAGGPPINYNEQFFGPGTRLTVL.

This clonotype was picked up a small number of times. V usage is TRBV29-1 and J usage is TRBJ2-5; 9 nucleotides agree with TRBD2. CDR3 size: 13 residues. The ends lost 4 bases at V and 5 bases at J; junction bases unmatched: 5. CDR1 and CDR2 (germline): SQVTM, ANQGSEA. The CDR3 DNA follows: TGCAGCGTTGGCCCGGCGGGGGGGGAGACCCAGTACTTC. It codes for CSVGPAGGETQYF.

The V and J genes are TRBV5-1 and TRBJ2-1; a possible D gene is TRBD1 (6 bases). The CDR3 is 14 amino acids. V lost 5 bases to trimming and J lost 0 bases, with 9 bases between them. Germline values: CDR1 SGHRS, CDR2 YFSETQ. CDR3 region: CASSQGISYNEQFF. Here the CDR3 DNA reads TGCGCCAGCAGTCAGGGGATCTCCTACAATGAGCAGTTCTTC.